This TCR beta chain was captured by sequencing in a study of cytomegalovirus exposure and HLA in healthy donors. For the study at large: Roughly 89 million unique TCR sequences came from HLA-typed donors in an early release. Whole-study results and caveats: According to reports, the classifier identified cytomegalovirus status with high specificity and sensitivity. Later analysis identified a missense DCLRE1C variant that was linked to TCR beta V- and J-gene trimming. According to the study, around 150 TCR beta chains were cytomegalovirus-associated.

In the PCR, 60 Vbeta and 13 Jbeta primers were used. Clones were sequenced by immunoSEQ multiplex PCR, and TCRdb holds only the in-frame ones, with some missing. The sample includes some 170,000 clones, roughly 89% of them seen just once. Germline V CDR1 and CDR2: SGHNT, YENEEA. The V and J ends lost 8 bases and 6 bases respectively, with 23 bases between them. The CDR3 totals 15 residues. In regard to this clone: Its specificity is unknown.

This sequence joins TRBV11-3 and TRBJ2-7, with D perhaps matching TRBD1 (6 bases). This receptor was obtained from a woman aged 30 to 39 in good health and CMV-seronegative. The specimen was PBMCs. CDR3 sequence: CASLIRGQLLGEQYF. DNA of the CDR3: TGTGCCAGCCTCATCCGGGGACAACTACTCGGCGAGCAGTACTTC.